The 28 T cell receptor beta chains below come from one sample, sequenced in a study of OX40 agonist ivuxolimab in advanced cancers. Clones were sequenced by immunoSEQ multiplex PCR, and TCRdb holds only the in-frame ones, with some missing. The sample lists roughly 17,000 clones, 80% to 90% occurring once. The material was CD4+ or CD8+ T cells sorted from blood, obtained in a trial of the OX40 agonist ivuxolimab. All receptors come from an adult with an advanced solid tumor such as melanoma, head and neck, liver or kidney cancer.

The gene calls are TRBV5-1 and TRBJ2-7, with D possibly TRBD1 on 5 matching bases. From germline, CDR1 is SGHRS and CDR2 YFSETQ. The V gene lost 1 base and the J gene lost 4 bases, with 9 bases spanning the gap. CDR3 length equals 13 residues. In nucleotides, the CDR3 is TGCGCCAGCAGCTTGAATGGGGCGTACGAGCAGTACTTC. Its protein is CASSLNGAYEQYF.

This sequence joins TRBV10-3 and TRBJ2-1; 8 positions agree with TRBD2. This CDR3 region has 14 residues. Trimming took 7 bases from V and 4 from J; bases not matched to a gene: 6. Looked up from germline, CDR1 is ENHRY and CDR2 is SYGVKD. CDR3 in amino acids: CAIKGLETYNEQFF. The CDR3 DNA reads TGTGCCATCAAGGGACTAGAGACGTACAATGAGCAGTTCTTC.

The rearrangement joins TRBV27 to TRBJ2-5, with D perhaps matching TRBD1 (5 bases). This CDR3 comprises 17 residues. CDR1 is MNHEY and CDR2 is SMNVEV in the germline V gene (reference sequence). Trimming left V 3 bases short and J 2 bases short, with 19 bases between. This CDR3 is CASSFTAGFRVQETQYF. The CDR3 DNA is TGTGCCAGCAGTTTCACCGCCGGCTTCAGGGTTCAAGAGACCCAGTACTTC.

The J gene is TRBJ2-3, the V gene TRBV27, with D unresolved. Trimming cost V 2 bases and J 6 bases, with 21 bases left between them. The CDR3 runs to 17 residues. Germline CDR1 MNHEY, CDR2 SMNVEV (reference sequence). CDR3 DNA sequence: TGTGCCAGCAGTTTAGCTCAGTTACGCGCTGTGGCGGATACGCAGTATTTT. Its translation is CASSLAQLRAVADTQYF.

CDR3 DNA sequence: TGTGCCAGCAGTTTAAGCCGCGGAACCTACGAGCAGTACTTC. As protein: CASSLSRGTYEQYF. This chain connects TRBV27 to TRBJ2-7; D not certain. Germline assignment: CDR1 MNHEY and CDR2 SMNVEV (reference sequence). Trimming took 2 bases from V and 2 from J, leaving 10 bases between them. The CDR3 has 14 residues.

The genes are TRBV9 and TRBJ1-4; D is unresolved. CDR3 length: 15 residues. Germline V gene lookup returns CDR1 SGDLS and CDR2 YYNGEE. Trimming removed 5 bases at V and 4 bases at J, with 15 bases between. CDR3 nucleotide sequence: TGTGCCAGCAGTCCCCTCAGGTCCCGTAATGAAAAACTGTTTTTT. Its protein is CASSPLRSRNEKLFF.

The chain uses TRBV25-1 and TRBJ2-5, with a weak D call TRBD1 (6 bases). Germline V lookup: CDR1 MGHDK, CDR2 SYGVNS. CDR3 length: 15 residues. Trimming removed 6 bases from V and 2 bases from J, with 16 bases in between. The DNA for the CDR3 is TGTGCCAGCAGACAGGGTTTTCGGCCACAAGAGACCCAGTACTTC. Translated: CASRQGFRPQETQYF.

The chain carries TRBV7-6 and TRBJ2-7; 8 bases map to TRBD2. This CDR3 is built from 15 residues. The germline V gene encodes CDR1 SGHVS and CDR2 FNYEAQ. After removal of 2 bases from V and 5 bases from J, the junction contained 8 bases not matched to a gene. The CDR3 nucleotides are TGTGCCAGCAGCTTAACCCCGGGGGGGAGGAACGAGCAGTACTTC. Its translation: CASSLTPGGRNEQYF.

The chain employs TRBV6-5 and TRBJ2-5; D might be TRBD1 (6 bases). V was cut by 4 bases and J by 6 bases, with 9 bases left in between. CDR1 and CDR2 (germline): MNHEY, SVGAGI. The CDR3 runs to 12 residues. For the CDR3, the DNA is TGTGCCAGCAGTTCAGGGGCACAGACCCAGTACTTC. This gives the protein CASSSGAQTQYF.

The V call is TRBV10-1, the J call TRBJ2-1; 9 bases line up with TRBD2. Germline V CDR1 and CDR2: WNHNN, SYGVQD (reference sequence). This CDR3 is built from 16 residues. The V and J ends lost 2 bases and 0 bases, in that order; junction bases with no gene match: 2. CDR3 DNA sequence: TGCGCCAGCAGTGAGCTAGCGGGGAGCTCCTACAATGAGCAGTTCTTC. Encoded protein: CASSELAGSSYNEQFF.

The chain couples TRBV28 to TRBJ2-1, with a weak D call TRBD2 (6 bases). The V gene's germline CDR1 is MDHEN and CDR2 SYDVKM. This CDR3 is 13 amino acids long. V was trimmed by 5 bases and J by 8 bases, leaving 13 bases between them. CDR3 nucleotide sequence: TGTGCCAGCAGTCTAATGGGGGGATATGAGCAGTTCTTC. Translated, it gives CASSLMGGYEQFF. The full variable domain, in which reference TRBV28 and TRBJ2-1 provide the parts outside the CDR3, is DVKVTQSSRYLVKRTGEKVFLECVQDMDHENMFWYRQDPGLGLRLIYFSYDVKMKEKGDIPEGYSVSREKKERFSLILESASTNQTSMYLCASSLMGGYEQFFGPGTRLTVL.

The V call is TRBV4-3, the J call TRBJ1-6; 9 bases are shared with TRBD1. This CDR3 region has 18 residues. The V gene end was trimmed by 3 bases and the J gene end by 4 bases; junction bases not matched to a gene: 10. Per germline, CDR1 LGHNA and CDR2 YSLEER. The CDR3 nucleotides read TGCGCCAGCAGCCAGAGCCCCGGACAGGGGTTATATAATTCACCCCTCCACTTT. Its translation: CASSQSPGQGLYNSPLHF.

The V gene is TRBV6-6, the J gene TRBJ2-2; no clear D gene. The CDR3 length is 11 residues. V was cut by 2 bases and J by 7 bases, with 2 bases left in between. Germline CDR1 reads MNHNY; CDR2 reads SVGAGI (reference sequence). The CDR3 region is CASSYGGELFF. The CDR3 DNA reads TGTGCCAGCAGTTACGGCGGGGAGCTGTTTTTT.

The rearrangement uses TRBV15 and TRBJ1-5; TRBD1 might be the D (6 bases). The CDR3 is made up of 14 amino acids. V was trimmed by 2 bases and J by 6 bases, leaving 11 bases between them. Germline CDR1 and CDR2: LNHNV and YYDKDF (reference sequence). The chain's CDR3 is CATSRPGAGQPQHF. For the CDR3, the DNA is TGTGCCACCAGCAGACCAGGGGCAGGTCAGCCCCAGCATTTT.

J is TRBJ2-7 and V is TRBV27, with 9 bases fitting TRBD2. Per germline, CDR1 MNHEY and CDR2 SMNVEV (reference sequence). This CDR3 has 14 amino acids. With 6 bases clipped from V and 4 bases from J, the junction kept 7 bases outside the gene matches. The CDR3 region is CASSIGLASYEQYF. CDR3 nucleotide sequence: TGTGCCAGCAGCATAGGACTAGCGAGTTACGAGCAGTACTTC.

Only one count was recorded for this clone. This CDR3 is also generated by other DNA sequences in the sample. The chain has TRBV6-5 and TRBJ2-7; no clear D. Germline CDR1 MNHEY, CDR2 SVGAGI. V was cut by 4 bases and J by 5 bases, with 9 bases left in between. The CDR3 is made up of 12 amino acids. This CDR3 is CASSLALDEQYF. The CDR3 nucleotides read TGTGCCAGCAGTTTAGCACTCGACGAGCAGTACTTC.

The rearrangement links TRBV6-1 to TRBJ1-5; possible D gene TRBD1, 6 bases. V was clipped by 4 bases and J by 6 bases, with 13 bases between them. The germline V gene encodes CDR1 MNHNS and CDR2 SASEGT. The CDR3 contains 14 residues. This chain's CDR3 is CASSATGYGQPQHF. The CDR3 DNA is TGTGCCAGCAGTGCCACAGGGTACGGTCAGCCCCAGCATTTT.

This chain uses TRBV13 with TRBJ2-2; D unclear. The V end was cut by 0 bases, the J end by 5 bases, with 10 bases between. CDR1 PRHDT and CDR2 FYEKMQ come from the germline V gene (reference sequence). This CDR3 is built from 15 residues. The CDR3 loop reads CASSLGPVWTGELFF. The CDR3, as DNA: TGTGCCAGCAGCTTAGGCCCGGTTTGGACCGGGGAGCTGTTTTTT.

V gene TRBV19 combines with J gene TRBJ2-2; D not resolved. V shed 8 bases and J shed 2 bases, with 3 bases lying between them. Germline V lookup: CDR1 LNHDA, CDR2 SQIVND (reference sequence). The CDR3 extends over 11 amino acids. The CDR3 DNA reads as TGTGCCAGTTCTAACACCGGGGAGCTGTTTTTT. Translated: CASSNTGELFF.

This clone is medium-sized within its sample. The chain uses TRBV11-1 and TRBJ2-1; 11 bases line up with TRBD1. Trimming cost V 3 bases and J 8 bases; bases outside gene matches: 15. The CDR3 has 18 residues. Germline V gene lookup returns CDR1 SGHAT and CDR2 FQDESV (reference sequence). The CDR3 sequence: CASSLDRGPSGIWDEQFF. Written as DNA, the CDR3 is TGTGCCAGCAGCTTGGACAGGGGGCCTAGCGGTATTTGGGATGAGCAGTTCTTC.

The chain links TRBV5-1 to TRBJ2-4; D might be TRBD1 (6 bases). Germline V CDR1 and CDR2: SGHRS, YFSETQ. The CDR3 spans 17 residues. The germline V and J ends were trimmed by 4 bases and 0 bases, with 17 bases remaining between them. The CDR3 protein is CASSATGTSLAKNIQYF. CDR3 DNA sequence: TGCGCCAGCAGCGCCACCGGGACATCGCTAGCCAAAAACATTCAGTACTTC.

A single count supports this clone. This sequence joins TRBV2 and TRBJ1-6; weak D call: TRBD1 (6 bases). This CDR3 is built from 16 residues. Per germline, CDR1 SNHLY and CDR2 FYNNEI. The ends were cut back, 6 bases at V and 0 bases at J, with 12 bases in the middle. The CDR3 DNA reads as TGTGCCAGCAGACGGGACACCAGCTCCTATAATTCACCCCTCCACTTT. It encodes CASRRDTSSYNSPLHF.

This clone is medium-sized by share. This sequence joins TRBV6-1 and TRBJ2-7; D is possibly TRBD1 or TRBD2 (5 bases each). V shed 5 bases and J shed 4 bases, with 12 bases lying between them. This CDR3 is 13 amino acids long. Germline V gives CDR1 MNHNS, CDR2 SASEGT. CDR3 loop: CASSLRGVYEQYF. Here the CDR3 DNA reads TGTGCCAGCAGTTTACGAGGGGTATACGAGCAGTACTTC.

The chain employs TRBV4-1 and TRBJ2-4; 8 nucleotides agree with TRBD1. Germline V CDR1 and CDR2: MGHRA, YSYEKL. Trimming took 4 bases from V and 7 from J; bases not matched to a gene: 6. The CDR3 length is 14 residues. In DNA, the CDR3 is TGCGCCAGCAGCCTCCCGGACAGGGTGAACATTCAGTACTTC. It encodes CASSLPDRVNIQYF.

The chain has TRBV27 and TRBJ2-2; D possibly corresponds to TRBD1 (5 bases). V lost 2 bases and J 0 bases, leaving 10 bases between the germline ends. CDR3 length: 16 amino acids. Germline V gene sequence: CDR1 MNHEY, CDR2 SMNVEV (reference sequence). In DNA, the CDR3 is TGTGCCAGCAGTTTAACGGCAGGGCCGAACACCGGGGAGCTGTTTTTT. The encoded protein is CASSLTAGPNTGELFF.

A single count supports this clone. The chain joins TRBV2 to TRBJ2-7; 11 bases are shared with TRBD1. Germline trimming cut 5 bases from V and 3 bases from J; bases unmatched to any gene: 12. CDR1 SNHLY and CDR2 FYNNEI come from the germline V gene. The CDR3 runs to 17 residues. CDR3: CASSPTGTGQGDYEQYF. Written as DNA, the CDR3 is TGTGCCAGCAGTCCTACCGGTACGGGACAGGGGGACTACGAGCAGTACTTC.

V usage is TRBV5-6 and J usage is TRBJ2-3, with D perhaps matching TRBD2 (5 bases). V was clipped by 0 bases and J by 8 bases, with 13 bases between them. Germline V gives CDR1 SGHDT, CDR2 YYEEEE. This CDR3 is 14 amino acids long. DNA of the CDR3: TGTGCCAGCAGCTTGGGGTCATTGGAGGTTACGCAGTATTTT. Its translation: CASSLGSLEVTQYF.

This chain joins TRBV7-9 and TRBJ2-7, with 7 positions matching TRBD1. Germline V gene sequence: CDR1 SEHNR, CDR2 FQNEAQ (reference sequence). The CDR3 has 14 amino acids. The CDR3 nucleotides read TGTGCAATGGACAGGCAAGTTGGCCCCTACGAGCAGTACTTC. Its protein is CAMDRQVGPYEQYF.